Shown below are 28 T cell receptor beta chains from a single sample sequenced in a study of T cell responses to AZD1222 COVID-19 vaccine. Generated by immunoSEQ multiplex PCR, the TCRdb table keeps only in-frame clones and is missing some. Here the sample spans about 150,000 clones, roughly 88% being singletons. The input for sequencing was peripheral blood, taken 28 days after the second AZD1222 dose. The source is an adult who received the AZD1222 COVID-19 vaccine.

CDR3 region: CASSQGPAERDTQYF. The CDR3 bases are TGTGCCAGCAGCCAAGGTCCAGCGGAGAGGGATACGCAGTATTTT. The chain combines TRBV3-1 (or the pseudogene TRBV3-2) with TRBJ2-3, with D maybe TRBD2 (5 bases). With 1 base removed from V and 6 bases from J, the gap between germline ends came to 14 bases. The CDR3 contains 15 residues. CDR1 is LGHDT and CDR2 is YNNKEL in the germline V gene (reference sequence).

The genes are TRBV6-5 and TRBJ2-7; 9 bases match TRBD2. The junction had 5 bases not matched to a gene; V was cut back by 4 bases and J by 4 bases. Germline CDR1 MNHEY, CDR2 SVGAGI. The CDR3 runs to 14 residues. The CDR3 spells CASSSGTSRYEQYF. CDR3 nucleotides: TGTGCCAGCAGTTCCGGGACTAGCAGATACGAGCAGTACTTC.

This clone was observed once. This chain uses TRBV6-6 with TRBJ1-6; D ambiguous. The CDR3 loop spans 14 amino acids. CDR1 and CDR2 from the germline V gene are MNHNY and SVGAGI (reference sequence). V lost 2 bases and J lost 7, with 9 bases in between. CDR3 in DNA: TGTGCCAGCAGTTACGGGAGCTTAAATTCACCCCTCCACTTT. Translating it yields CASSYGSLNSPLHF.

The J gene is TRBJ1-1, the V gene TRBV19; no clear D. V lost 3 bases and J 1 base, leaving 15 bases between the germline ends. Germline values: CDR1 LNHDA, CDR2 SQIVND (reference sequence). The CDR3 contains 16 residues. CDR3 protein: CASSMPPGTPNTEAFF. The CDR3 nucleotides read TGTGCCAGTAGTATGCCCCCAGGTACCCCGAACACTGAAGCTTTCTTT.

This clone was seen only a few times. The V call is TRBV30, the J call TRBJ1-1, with D hard to call. V was trimmed by 4 bases and J by 1 base, leaving 10 bases between them. Looked up from germline, CDR1 is GTSNPN and CDR2 is SVGIG (reference sequence). The CDR3 has 13 residues. Here the CDR3 DNA reads TGTGCCTGGAAACAACAGCCGAACACTGAAGCTTTCTTT. Residues: CAWKQQPNTEAFF.

The chain joins TRBV11-2 to TRBJ2-3; 9 positions agree with TRBD2. The CDR3 covers 15 residues. V dropped 4 bases and J dropped 6; count of bases not matched to a gene: 8. Germline lookup yields CDR1 SGHAT and CDR2 FQNNGV. This CDR3 is CASSSGLAGVDTQYF. CDR3 nucleotide sequence: TGTGCCAGCAGCTCGGGACTAGCCGGAGTGGATACGCAGTATTTT.

This chain joins TRBV20-1 and TRBJ2-5; D perhaps matches TRBD2 (5 bases). Trimming removed 3 bases at V and 5 bases at J, with 13 bases between. Germline V gene sequence: CDR1 DFQATT, CDR2 SNEGSKA (reference sequence). The CDR3 is made up of 13 amino acids. The CDR3 region is CSASRPGMETQYF. Here the CDR3 DNA reads TGCAGTGCTAGTAGACCCGGGATGGAGACCCAGTACTTC.

The chain employs TRBV4-1 and TRBJ2-5; 9 bases agree with TRBD2. Trimming cost V 0 bases and J 4 bases; bases outside gene matches: 9. The CDR3 length is 17 residues. Germline V CDR1 and CDR2: MGHRA, YSYEKL. CDR3 coding DNA: TGCGCCAGCAGCCAAGATAGGGTTAGCGGGGGTATAGAGACCCAGTACTTC. Protein sequence: CASSQDRVSGGIETQYF.

The chain has TRBV3-1 (or the pseudogene TRBV3-2) and TRBJ1-6, with a possible D match to TRBD1 (6 bases). The germline V gene has CDR1 LGHDT and CDR2 YNNKEL (reference sequence). This CDR3 has 14 residues. Trimming took off 2 bases at V and 9 bases at J, with 11 bases between the two ends. This chain's CDR3 is CASSQRGGVSPLHF. The CDR3 DNA reads TGTGCCAGCAGCCAACGAGGGGGAGTTTCACCCCTCCACTTT.

The chain's CDR3 is CASSFTGGLAGPDEQFF. The CDR3 DNA reads TGTGCCAGCAGTTTTACTGGGGGACTAGCGGGACCGGATGAGCAGTTCTTC. The chain carries TRBV27 and TRBJ2-1; 13 positions match TRBD2. V gave up 3 bases and J gave up 8 bases; unmatched junction bases: 10. Germline V lookup: CDR1 MNHEY, CDR2 SMNVEV (reference sequence). The CDR3 extends over 17 amino acids.

The chain links TRBV6-6 to TRBJ1-5; possible D gene TRBD1, 5 bases. CDR1 and CDR2 from the germline V gene are MNHNY and SVGAGI (reference sequence). The V and J ends lost 6 bases and 1 base respectively, with 13 bases between them. CDR3 size: 15 residues. The CDR3 coding sequence is TGTGCCAGCAGGCCGGGACCGCAGAGCAATCAGCCCCAGCATTTT. Its translation: CASRPGPQSNQPQHF.

V usage is TRBV19 and J usage is TRBJ1-3; TRBD1 aligns across 7 bases. Looked up from germline, CDR1 is LNHDA and CDR2 is SQIVND (reference sequence). CDR3 length: 14 amino acids. V was pared by 6 bases and J by 7 bases, with 9 bases of the junction left unmatched. In DNA form, the CDR3 reads TGTGCCAGTAGGGACCAGGGACAGACGAACACCATATATTTT. Translation gives CASRDQGQTNTIYF.

This clone showed up just once. The chain links TRBV29-1 to TRBJ1-1; D is uncertain. CDR1 and CDR2 from the germline V gene are SQVTM and ANQGSEA. V was shortened by 6 bases and J by 1 base, with 9 bases between the two germline ends. This CDR3 has 12 residues. CDR3 sequence: CSVSPRNTEAFF. Here the CDR3 DNA reads TGCAGCGTGTCCCCTCGGAACACTGAAGCTTTCTTT.

The V gene is TRBV14, the J gene TRBJ1-2; the D gene is possibly TRBD1 (6 bases). V was clipped by 5 bases and J by 8 bases, with 12 bases between them. The CDR3 covers 12 residues. Germline V CDR1 and CDR2: SGHDN, FVKESK. CDR3 loop: CASSRGVFGYTF. The CDR3 nucleotides are TGTGCCAGCAGCAGGGGGGTATTCGGCTACACCTTC.

Regarding this clone: Other DNA sequences within the sample encode an identical CDR3. The CDR3 sequence is CASSLSGKETQYF. CDR3 in DNA: TGCGCCAGCTCCCTTTCCGGGAAAGAGACCCAGTACTTC. The chain combines TRBV5-1 with TRBJ2-5; tentatively, D is TRBD2 (5 bases). Trimming removed 7 bases at V and 3 bases at J, with 13 bases between. There are 13 residues in the CDR3. The V gene's germline CDR1 is SGHRS and CDR2 YFSETQ.

The V and J genes are TRBV6-1 and TRBJ1-1; 8 positions match TRBD1. Trimming cost V 4 bases and J 5 bases; bases outside gene matches: 15. The germline CDR1 and CDR2 sequences are MNHNS and SASEGT. The CDR3 has 17 residues. The CDR3 here is CASSGSRGRGVRTEAFF. The CDR3 bases are TGTGCCAGCAGTGGCTCCAGGGGGCGCGGGGTACGGACTGAAGCTTTCTTT.

The chain links TRBV6-6 to TRBJ1-5; a weak D match, TRBD1 (5 bases). V lost 0 bases and J lost 2, with 11 bases in between. Germline V gene lookup returns CDR1 MNHNY and CDR2 SVGAGI (reference sequence). The CDR3 runs 16 residues. CDR3 sequence reads: CASSYSGLQGNQPQHF. The CDR3 coding sequence is TGTGCCAGCAGTTACTCGGGTCTACAGGGCAATCAGCCCCAGCATTTT.

J is TRBJ1-3 and V is TRBV11-2, with 10 nucleotides matching TRBD1. V shed 1 base, J shed 6 bases, and the junction held 6 bases outside the gene matches. Germline CDR1 reads SGHAT; CDR2 reads FQNNGV. The CDR3 has 16 residues. The CDR3 protein is CASSLAGTGVINTIYF. The CDR3 nucleotides are TGTGCCAGCAGCTTAGCCGGGACAGGGGTTATAAACACCATATATTTT.

The V call is TRBV11-3, the J call TRBJ2-3; D gene ambiguous. V lost 5 bases and J 0 bases, leaving 6 bases between the germline ends. The CDR3 covers 13 residues. The germline V gene encodes CDR1 SGHNT and CDR2 YENEEA. The CDR3 reads CASSKGSTDTQYF. The CDR3 DNA is TGTGCCAGCAGCAAGGGAAGCACAGATACGCAGTATTTT. The variable domain in full, with the rest retrieved from reference TRBV11-3 and TRBJ2-3, is EAGVVQSPRYKIIEKKQPVAFWCNPISGHNTLYWYLQNLGQGPELLIRYENEEAVDDSQLPKDRFSAERLKGVDSTLKIQPAELGDSAVYLCASSKGSTDTQYFGPGTRLTVL.

The rearrangement links TRBV7-6 to TRBJ1-4; tentative D call: TRBD1 (5 bases). Germline CDR1 SGHVS, CDR2 FNYEAQ. There are 15 residues in the CDR3. Trimming pared 2 bases from V and 4 bases from J, leaving 11 bases between. This CDR3 is CASSLQGLVNEKLFF. DNA of the CDR3: TGTGCCAGCAGCTTACAGGGTCTGGTTAATGAAAAACTGTTTTTT.

The V call is TRBV2, the J call TRBJ1-2; 11 nucleotides align to TRBD1. From germline, CDR1 is SNHLY and CDR2 FYNNEI. The CDR3 covers 19 residues. The J segment lost 0 bases and the V segment lost 4 bases, leaving 13 bases of the junction unmatched. CDR3 DNA: TGTGCCAGCAGTGTTCCTGGGGACAGGGGGGTCCTCACTAACTATGGCTACACCTTC. Translating gives CASSVPGDRGVLTNYGYTF. Full variable domain (remainder filled in from reference TRBV2 and TRBJ1-2): EPEVTQTPSHQVTQMGQEVILRCVPISNHLYFYWYRQILGQKVEFLVSFYNNEISEKSEIFDDQFSVERPDGSNFTLKIRSTKLEDSAMYFCASSVPGDRGVLTNYGYTFGSGTRLTVV.

The chain is built from TRBV18 and TRBJ2-1; D ambiguous. The CDR3 is made up of 13 amino acids. CDR1 is KGHSH and CDR2 is LQKENI in the germline V gene. Trimming pared 1 base from V and 10 bases from J, leaving 11 bases between. CDR3: CASSPRGEGEQFF. The CDR3 bases are TGTGCCAGCTCACCACGTGGAGAAGGGGAGCAGTTCTTC.

The rearrangement uses TRBV11-2 and TRBJ2-1; D gene uncertain. Germline V gene sequence: CDR1 SGHAT, CDR2 FQNNGV. The germline V and J ends were trimmed by 2 bases and 5 bases, with 1 base remaining between them. This CDR3 contains 11 residues. The CDR3 region is CASSLNNEQFF. Here the CDR3 DNA reads TGTGCCAGCAGCTTAAACAATGAGCAGTTCTTC.

This rearrangement joins TRBV28 to TRBJ1-6; tentative D call: TRBD1 (5 bases). The V gene's germline CDR1 is MDHEN and CDR2 SYDVKM. The CDR3 is 11 amino acids. The V end lost 5 bases, the J end lost 10 bases, and 6 bases lay between the germline ends. CDR3 DNA sequence: TGTGCCAGCAGTGGGGGATCACCCCTCCACTTT. Amino acids: CASSGGSPLHF.

The V call is TRBV19, the J call TRBJ1-2, with TRBD1 matching 7 bases. The trim removed 10 bases at V and 1 base at J, leaving 18 bases unmatched. The CDR3 loop spans 17 amino acids. CDR1 and CDR2 (germline): LNHDA, SQIVND (reference sequence). The CDR3 is CATAGDTRGGFNYGYTF. DNA for the CDR3: TGTGCCACCGCCGGAGACACCAGGGGGGGGTTTAACTATGGCTACACCTTC.

The V and J genes are TRBV7-3 and TRBJ1-1, with a possible D match to TRBD1 (5 bases). V dropped 3 bases and J dropped 0 bases, with 8 bases sitting between them. Germline V gene sequence: CDR1 SGHTA, CDR2 FQGTGA. The CDR3 consists of 14 residues. This CDR3 is CASSLAGMNTEAFF. CDR3 nucleotide sequence: TGTGCCAGCAGCTTGGCAGGGATGAACACTGAAGCTTTCTTT.

This clone showed up just once. The chain is built from TRBV7-6 and TRBJ1-1; D is unclear. Trimming took 1 base from V and 5 from J, leaving 14 bases between them. CDR1 and CDR2 (germline): SGHVS, FNYEAQ. The length of the CDR3 is 15 residues. The CDR3 DNA reads as TGTGCCAGCAGCTTAGACGGCGAGGGAAGGACTGAAGCTTTCTTT. It is translated as CASSLDGEGRTEAFF.

This chain uses TRBV19 with TRBJ2-1; 14 nucleotides line up with TRBD2. The junction had 8 bases not matched to a gene; V was cut back by 5 bases and J by 14 bases. Per the germline V gene, CDR1 is LNHDA and CDR2 is SQIVND (reference sequence). The CDR3 extends over 14 amino acids. In DNA, the CDR3 is TGTGCCAGTAGTGACTCCGGGACTAGCGGGAGCAAGTTCTTC. This gives the protein CASSDSGTSGSKFF.